The 22 T cell receptor beta chains below were found in one sample sequenced in a study of blood T cell repertoires in COVID-19. Assay: immunoSEQ multiplex PCR; the TCRdb copy retains only in-frame clones and omits some. The table includes about 33,000 clones, 85% to 95% detected once. Sequencing used peripheral blood. These receptor sequences come from a human donor in a cohort sampled during active COVID-19.

The chain has TRBV15 and TRBJ2-3; tentatively, D is TRBD2 (5 bases). Germline lookup yields CDR1 LNHNV and CDR2 YYDKDF (reference sequence). The V and J ends lost 0 bases and 0 bases respectively, with 10 bases between them. CDR3 length: 16 amino acids. The DNA of the CDR3 is TGTGCCACCAGCAGAGATACCGGAGGTAGCACAGATACGCAGTATTTT. The encoded protein is CATSRDTGGSTDTQYF. The whole variable domain, filled in from reference TRBV15 and TRBJ2-3, reads DAMVIQNPRYQVTQFGKPVTLSCSQTLNHNVMYWYQQKSSQAPKLLFHYYDKDFNNEADTPDNFQSRRPNTSFCFLDIRSPGLGDTAMYLCATSRDTGGSTDTQYFGPGTRLTVL.

The J gene is TRBJ1-2, the V gene TRBV5-1; TRBD1 aligns across 7 bases. V lost 5 bases, J lost 5 bases, and 6 bases stayed unmatched. CDR1 and CDR2 (germline): SGHRS, YFSETQ. The CDR3 sequence is 13 residues long. CDR3 bases: TGCGCCAGCAGTCCGCAGGGGGATTATGGCTACACCTTC. Encoded protein: CASSPQGDYGYTF.

This clone is a singleton in its sample. This chain connects TRBV6-5 to TRBJ1-1; D ambiguous. Looked up from germline, CDR1 is MNHEY and CDR2 is SVGAGI. The CDR3 sequence is 13 residues long. V was shortened by 6 bases and J by 1 base, with 9 bases between the two germline ends. DNA of the CDR3: TGTGCCAGCAGAACCACACCGAACACTGAAGCTTTCTTT. It specifies CASRTTPNTEAFF.

This sequence joins TRBV6-2 or TRBV6-3 and TRBJ2-3; TRBD2 matches at 11 bases. The CDR3 has 16 residues. Germline V lookup: CDR1 MNHEY, CDR2 SVGEGT. After removal of 0 bases from V and 5 bases from J, the junction contained 4 bases not matched to a gene. CDR3 residues: CASSYSLAGGKDTQYF. The CDR3 DNA reads as TGTGCCAGCAGTTACTCTCTAGCGGGAGGCAAAGATACGCAGTATTTT.

This clone was recorded once. This chain connects TRBV7-2 to TRBJ1-2; 9 nucleotides match TRBD1. In germline, CDR1 is SGHTA, CDR2 FQGNSA. This CDR3 region has 15 residues. The V gene end was trimmed by 1 base and the J gene end by 4 bases; junction bases not matched to a gene: 4. In DNA, the CDR3 is TGTGCCAGCAGCTTAGGGACAGGGGCATTCTATGGCTACACCTTC. Translated: CASSLGTGAFYGYTF.

The chain carries TRBV9 and TRBJ2-5, with 11 bases lining up with TRBD2. This CDR3 comprises 15 residues. After removal of 0 bases from V and 5 bases from J, the junction contained 3 bases not matched to a gene. Germline CDR1 SGDLS, CDR2 YYNGEE. The CDR3 nucleotides read TGTGCCAGCAGCGTAGCAACTAGCGGGAGTGAGACCCAGTACTTC. It is translated as CASSVATSGSETQYF.

In the case of this clone: Other DNA sequences of this sample code for an identical CDR3. V is TRBV27 and J is TRBJ2-7, with 11 bases aligning to TRBD1. Germline CDR1 MNHEY, CDR2 SMNVEV (reference sequence). The CDR3 contains 15 residues. The V and J ends lost 5 bases and 3 bases, in that order; junction bases with no gene match: 6. The CDR3 loop reads CASSETGTGGYEQYF. DNA for the CDR3: TGTGCCAGCAGTGAGACCGGGACAGGGGGCTACGAGCAGTACTTC.

This clone appeared a single time. The gene calls are TRBV30 and TRBJ1-1, with D unclear. CDR1 and CDR2 from the germline V gene are GTSNPN and SVGIG (reference sequence). V was cut by 3 bases and J by 7 bases, with 15 bases left in between. This CDR3 region has 13 residues. The chain's CDR3 is CAWRSTGSGEAFF. In nucleotides, the CDR3 is TGTGCCTGGAGGAGCACCGGTAGCGGTGAAGCTTTCTTT.

The chain couples TRBV12-2 to TRBJ1-1; the table gives TRBD1 as D, unverified against the DNA. TRBV12-2 is a recognized pseudogene. The length of the CDR3 is 14 residues. The CDR3 DNA sequence: TGTGCAAGTCGCTTTTTGTTCATGAACACTGAAGCTTTCTTT. Translating it yields CASRFLFMNTEAFF.

The chain couples TRBV7-2 to TRBJ2-7; 10 bases are a match to TRBD1. CDR1 is SGHTA, CDR2 FQGNSA, per germline. After removal of 2 bases from V and 5 bases from J, the junction contained 9 bases not matched to a gene. This CDR3 has 16 amino acids. The CDR3 reads CASSLNPGQGINEQYF. CDR3 DNA: TGTGCCAGCAGCTTAAATCCGGGACAGGGGATCAACGAGCAGTACTTC.

This chain connects TRBV7-3 to TRBJ2-2, with TRBD2 as a possible D gene (5 bases). The germline CDR1 and CDR2 sequences are SGHTA and FQGTGA. This CDR3 contains 14 residues. The V end lost 5 bases, the J end lost 2 bases, and 9 bases lay between the germline ends. The CDR3 sequence is CASSLDFNTGELFF. In DNA, the CDR3 is TGTGCCAGCAGCCTGGACTTCAACACCGGGGAGCTGTTTTTT.

The V and J genes are TRBV28 and TRBJ1-1, with TRBD1 identical over 9 bases. Trimming removed 5 bases from V and 5 bases from J; junction bases left unmatched: 9. This CDR3 has 15 residues. The germline gives CDR1 MDHEN, CDR2 SYDVKM. The CDR3 coding sequence is TGTGCCAGCAGTCCACGGACAGGGGCGCGAACTGAAGCTTTCTTT. This codes for CASSPRTGARTEAFF.

This clone was observed a single time. This sequence joins TRBV20-1 and TRBJ1-5; no reliable D call. CDR1 DFQATT and CDR2 SNEGSKA come from the germline V gene (reference sequence). Trimming removed 3 bases from V and 4 bases from J, with 10 bases in between. CDR3 length: 13 amino acids. The CDR3 DNA reads TGCAGTGCTAGTCCCAGCGAAAATCAGCCCCAGCATTTT. Translation gives CSASPSENQPQHF.

This rearrangement joins TRBV15 to TRBJ2-1; D unclear. Germline loops: CDR1 LNHNV, CDR2 YYDKDF (reference sequence). This CDR3 has 16 amino acids. V was trimmed by 0 bases and J by 0 bases, leaving 9 bases between them. CDR3 protein: CATSRDLESSYNEQFF. The CDR3 DNA reads TGTGCCACCAGCAGAGATTTGGAGAGCTCCTACAATGAGCAGTTCTTC.

The rearrangement uses TRBV6-6 and TRBJ2-1, with a possible D match to TRBD2 (5 bases). Deletions cut 0 bases from V and 1 base from J, with 10 bases between. The CDR3 consists of 16 residues. Per the germline V gene, CDR1 is MNHNY and CDR2 is SVGAGI (reference sequence). The CDR3 region is CASSYSRAESYNEQFF. CDR3 nucleotide sequence: TGTGCCAGCAGTTACTCGAGGGCGGAGTCCTACAATGAGCAGTTCTTC.

The gene calls are TRBV24-1 and TRBJ1-1; 7 nucleotides match TRBD1. The CDR3 is made up of 15 amino acids. Trimming cost V 2 bases and J 1 base; bases outside gene matches: 3. Germline V CDR1 and CDR2: KGHDR, SFDVKD. The CDR3 region is CATSDSRTGNTEAFF. CDR3 bases: TGTGCCACCAGTGATTCACGGACAGGGAACACTGAAGCTTTCTTT.

The rearrangement uses TRBV28 and TRBJ1-5; 8 positions agree with TRBD1. This CDR3 has 15 residues. With V trimmed by 2 bases and J by 4 bases, 4 bases remained unmatched. Per the germline V gene, CDR1 is MDHEN and CDR2 is SYDVKM. CDR3 nucleotides: TGTGCCAGCAGTTTAGACAGGGGCGGGAATCAGCCCCAGCATTTT. Protein product: CASSLDRGGNQPQHF.

This chain joins TRBV27 and TRBJ2-1; 9 nucleotides match TRBD2. The CDR3 has 16 amino acids. Looked up from germline, CDR1 is MNHEY and CDR2 is SMNVEV (reference sequence). The V segment lost 5 bases and the J segment 2 bases; nucleotides outside the gene matches: 7. This CDR3 reads CASSLRLAAAYNEQFF. The CDR3, as DNA: TGTGCCAGCAGTCTCAGACTAGCGGCCGCCTACAATGAGCAGTTCTTC.

This chain links TRBV30 with TRBJ1-2; D remains ambiguous. V dropped 3 bases and J dropped 3 bases, with 11 bases sitting between them. Germline values: CDR1 GTSNPN, CDR2 SVGIG (reference sequence). This CDR3 has 13 residues. CDR3 loop: CAWSLSVYYGYTF. The CDR3 DNA sequence: TGTGCCTGGAGCCTTTCGGTCTACTATGGCTACACCTTC.

The chain couples TRBV7-9 to TRBJ1-1; 8 bases map to TRBD1. The CDR3 sequence is 15 residues long. V trimming: 5 bases; J trimming: 6 bases; junction bases outside the gene matches: 11. CDR1 is SEHNR and CDR2 is FQNEAQ in the germline V gene (reference sequence). Here the CDR3 DNA reads TGTGCCAGCAGCCGGGACAGGATGATTAAATCTGAAGCTTTCTTT. Translation: CASSRDRMIKSEAFF.

The V call is TRBV18, the J call TRBJ2-1; a possible D gene is TRBD2 (6 bases). The CDR3 runs 16 residues. Germline V gene sequence: CDR1 KGHSH, CDR2 LQKENI. Trimming took off 0 bases at V and 4 bases at J, with 13 bases between the two ends. CDR3 DNA: TGTGCCAGCTCACCACCGTTGGGGGGACCGTACAATGAGCAGTTCTTC. Translated: CASSPPLGGPYNEQFF.

The chain joins TRBV6-5 to TRBJ2-7; TRBD1 aligns across 9 bases. This CDR3 is 15 amino acids long. Germline V lookup: CDR1 MNHEY, CDR2 SVGAGI. J was trimmed by 4 bases and V by 6 bases; bases with no gene match: 10. The CDR3 loop reads CASSPPGQGGYEQYF. In DNA form, the CDR3 reads TGTGCCAGCAGCCCCCCGGGACAGGGTGGTTACGAGCAGTACTTC.